These T cell receptor beta chains were read from a single sample in a study of early T cells in non-severe SARS-CoV-2 infection. TCRdb used MiXCR to reprocess the 5' RACE reads, holding one entry per CDR3 protein. Seen here are over 50,000 distinct CDR3 sequences, over 10% observed once, and the top ten hold 2.9%. Specimen: whole blood. Receptors were obtained from an adult who was a healthcare worker with PCR-confirmed SARS-CoV-2 infection or an uninfected control (not recorded which). Each CDR3 is given with its conserved first and last residue. The D gene is left open where the match is weak. Some rows have no size entry. The others give once, few or many, or a class for an expanded clone.

size: many; V: TRBV7-9; J: TRBJ1-2; D: .; CDR3: CASSTRQAGYTF; DNA: TGTGCCAGCAGCACCCGACAGGCTGGCTACACCTTC
size: many; V: TRBV19; J: TRBJ2-5; D: .; CDR3: CASSARDRLQETQYF; DNA: TGTGCCAGTAGTGCTCGTGACAGGCTTCAAGAGACCCAGTACTTC
size: many; V: TRBV28; J: TRBJ2-5; D: TRBD1; CDR3: CASSSPRGRETQYF; DNA: TGTGCCAGCAGTTCGCCCAGGGGGCGAGAGACCCAGTACTTC
size: many; V: TRBV7-3; J: TRBJ1-6; D: .; CDR3: CASSLGQGYSPLHF; DNA: TGTGCCAGCAGCCTCGGACAAGGGTATTCACCCCTCCACTTT
size: .; V: TRBV29-1; J: TRBJ2-3; D: TRBD1; CDR3: CSVWTGVTDTQYF; DNA: TGCAGCGTCTGGACAGGGGTGACAGATACGCAGTATTTT
size: .; V: TRBV7-6; J: TRBJ2-2; D: .; CDR3: CASTPIPSGADTGELFF; DNA: TGTGCCAGCACCCCAATCCCATCGGGGGCGGACACCGGGGAGCTGTTTTTT
size: many; V: TRBV6-2/TRBV6-3; J: TRBJ2-1; D: TRBD2; CDR3: CASLAGAHNEQFF; DNA: TGTGCCAGTTTAGCGGGGGCCCACAATGAGCAGTTCTTC
size: many; V: TRBV11-1; J: TRBJ2-7; D: .; CDR3: CASSRPTGEQYF; DNA: TGTGCCAGCAGCCGACCTACGGGAGAGCAGTACTTC
size: .; V: TRBV12-3/TRBV12-4; J: TRBJ2-3; D: TRBD1; CDR3: CASSTRDRGGLDTQYF; DNA: TGTGCCAGCAGTACCCGGGACAGAGGGGGTCTGGATACGCAGTATTTT
size: many; V: TRBV5-1; J: TRBJ2-1; D: TRBD1; CDR3: CASSLGTGNNEQFF; DNA: TGCGCCAGCAGCTTAGGGACAGGTAACAATGAGCAGTTCTTC
size: few; V: TRBV29-1; J: TRBJ2-5; D: .; CDR3: CSVARKETQYF; DNA: TGCAGCGTTGCACGGAAAGAGACCCAGTACTTC